What follows are 2 T cell receptor beta chains derived from one specimen sequenced in a study of T-cell memory formation after mild COVID-19. TCRdb reprocessed the 5' RACE reads via MiXCR and lists one record per CDR3 protein. The sample shows over 60,000 distinct CDR3 sequences, around 15% of them seen only once. Sequenced sample: PBMCs or a T cell subset sorted from them (not recorded which). The source of these receptors is an adult woman who had mild COVID-19 (a few samples of this study predate the infection). Cell type and time point are not known.

The chain is built from TRBV5-1 and TRBJ2-1; 7 bases fit TRBD1. Trimming took 4 bases from V and 3 from J; bases not matched to a gene: 4. The length of the CDR3 is 14 residues. Germline-derived CDR1 and CDR2 are SGHRS and YFSETQ. The CDR3 loop reads CASSGSGGYNEQFF. CDR3 coding DNA: TGCGCCAGCAGCGGATCAGGGGGCTACAATGAGCAGTTCTTC.

The chain carries TRBV2 and TRBJ1-5; D not certain. This CDR3 comprises 14 residues. Trimming removed 5 bases at V and 0 bases at J, with 8 bases between. The germline gives CDR1 SNHLY, CDR2 FYNNEI. The CDR3 is CASSNGCSNQPQHF. CDR3 nucleotide sequence: TGTGCCAGCAGTAACGGTTGTAGCAATCAGCCCCAGCATTTT.